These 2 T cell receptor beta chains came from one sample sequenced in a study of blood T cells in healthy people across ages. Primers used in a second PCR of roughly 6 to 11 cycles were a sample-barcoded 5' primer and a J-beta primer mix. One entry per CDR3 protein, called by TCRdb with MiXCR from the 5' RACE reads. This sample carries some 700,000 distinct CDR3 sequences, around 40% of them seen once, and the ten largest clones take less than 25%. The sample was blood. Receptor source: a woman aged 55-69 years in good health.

The CDR3 here is CASSLMINTEAFF. CDR3 coding DNA: TGTGCCAGCAGCTTAATGATAAACACTGAAGCTTTCTTT. The chain recombines TRBV7-3 with TRBJ1-1; D unclear. Germline V gives CDR1 SGHTA, CDR2 FQGTGA. V lost 1 base and J 2 bases, leaving 5 bases between the germline ends. This CDR3 comprises 13 residues.

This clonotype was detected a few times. This chain's CDR3 is CASRLTKNYGYTF. The CDR3 coding sequence is TGTGCCAGCAGACTGACAAAAAACTATGGCTACACCTTC. The chain joins TRBV12-3 or TRBV12-4 to TRBJ1-2; D is uncertain. This CDR3 contains 13 residues. V lost 6 bases and J 2 bases, leaving 10 bases between the germline ends.